The next 20 T cell receptor beta chains were all read from a single sample in a study of T cell responses to AZD1222 COVID-19 vaccine. TCRdb keeps only in-frame clones here, not all; method: immunoSEQ multiplex PCR. Here the sample spans more than 110,000 clones, just over 90% being singletons. Sample: peripheral blood, taken on day 0 of AZD1222 vaccination. The receptor source for this set is an adult in good health.

The V and J genes are TRBV4-3 and TRBJ2-7, with 7 bases that match TRBD1. Germline V gene sequence: CDR1 LGHNA, CDR2 YSLEER. This CDR3 is 15 amino acids long. The J segment lost 4 bases and the V segment lost 0 bases, leaving 6 bases of the junction unmatched. The CDR3 DNA reads as TGCGCCAGCAGCCAAGAGCCGGGACAGTGGTACGAGCAGTACTTC. It translates to CASSQEPGQWYEQYF.

The V and J genes are TRBV18 and TRBJ1-3; weak D call: TRBD1 (5 bases). Trimming removed 2 bases from V and 2 bases from J, with 13 bases in between. CDR1 KGHSH and CDR2 LQKENI come from the germline V gene. The CDR3 sequence is 16 residues long. CDR3 loop: CASSPFEGSPGNTIYF. CDR3 sequence (DNA): TGTGCCAGCTCACCATTCGAGGGGTCTCCTGGAAACACCATATATTTT.

This chain links TRBV4-3 with TRBJ1-5; D remains unclear. The CDR3 contains 15 residues. Trimming pared 0 bases from V and 2 bases from J, leaving 8 bases between. Germline assignment: CDR1 LGHNA and CDR2 YSLEER. CDR3 nucleotide sequence: TGCGCCAGCAGCCAAGATGCCCAGGGCAATCAGCCCCAGCATTTT. It encodes CASSQDAQGNQPQHF.

This chain joins TRBV12-3 or TRBV12-4 and TRBJ1-2, with D maybe TRBD1 (6 bases). This CDR3 region has 13 residues. The V end lost 5 bases, the J end lost 2 bases, and 9 bases lay between the germline ends. The CDR3 spells CASSATGNYGYTF. The CDR3 DNA reads as TGTGCCAGCAGTGCGACAGGAAACTATGGCTACACCTTC.

Comments on this clone: The same CDR3 can be traced to other DNA sequences in this sample. The V and J genes are TRBV6-2 or TRBV6-3 and TRBJ1-2; D might be TRBD1 (5 bases). V was pared by 5 bases and J by 8 bases, with 9 bases between. From germline, CDR1 is MNHEY and CDR2 SVGEGT. The CDR3 totals 11 residues. The CDR3 bases are TGTGCCAGCAGTCAGGGTGGCGGCTACACCTTC. It codes for CASSQGGGYTF.

Remarks on this clone: Other nucleotide sequences in the sample specify the same CDR3. The rearrangement uses TRBV18 and TRBJ2-7; D call uncertain. This CDR3 contains 13 residues. Germline CDR1 reads KGHSH; CDR2 reads LQKENI. With 0 bases removed from V and 4 bases from J, the gap between germline ends came to 7 bases. CDR3 nucleotides: TGTGCCAGCTCACCACCATCCGCATACGAGCAGTACTTC. Translating gives CASSPPSAYEQYF. The full variable domain, in which reference TRBV18 and TRBJ2-7 provide the parts outside the CDR3, is NAGVMQNPRHLVRRRGQEARLRCSPMKGHSHVYWYRQLPEEGLKFMVYLQKENIIDESGMPKERFSAEFPKEGPSILRIQQVVRGDSAAYFCASSPPSAYEQYFGPGTRLTVT.

The chain has TRBV10-3 and TRBJ1-6, with D possibly being TRBD1 (5 bases). In germline, CDR1 is ENHRY, CDR2 SYGVKD. The CDR3 is made up of 13 amino acids. The V end was cut by 8 bases, the J end by 8 bases, with 13 bases between. CDR3 sequence: CAIGQGTDSPLHF. In DNA form, the CDR3 reads TGTGCCATCGGGCAGGGAACCGATTCACCCCTCCACTTT.

CDR3 in amino acids: CATGTGNTEAFF. CDR3 sequence (DNA): TGTGCCACCGGGACAGGGAACACTGAAGCTTTCTTT. The J gene is TRBJ1-1, the V gene TRBV9, with 8 bases that match TRBD1. The CDR3 totals 12 residues. Trimming cost V 9 bases and J 1 base; bases outside gene matches: 2. Germline-derived CDR1 and CDR2 are SGDLS and YYNGEE.

The CDR3 region has the DNA TGTGCCAGCAGCCCGGGACAGGGGCCAGGTGGGTGGCAGCCCCAGCATTTT. Translating it yields CASSPGQGPGGWQPQHF. V and J are TRBV5-5 and TRBJ1-5, with 10 nucleotides matching TRBD1. Germline V gives CDR1 SGHKS, CDR2 YYEKEE (reference sequence). The CDR3 length is 17 residues. V trimming: 4 bases; J trimming: 7 bases; junction bases outside the gene matches: 14.

DNA of the CDR3: TGTGCCAGTAGGTCTTATGGCGACAATCAGCCCCAGCATTTT. Translated, it gives CASRSYGDNQPQHF. This chain uses TRBV19 with TRBJ1-5; D gene ambiguous. The CDR3 loop spans 14 amino acids. Germline V lookup: CDR1 LNHDA, CDR2 SQIVND (reference sequence). V was cut by 6 bases and J by 3 bases, with 12 bases left in between.

V and J are TRBV30 and TRBJ1-6; TRBD1 might be the D (5 bases). The V end lost 2 bases, the J end lost 8 bases, and 19 bases lay between the germline ends. CDR1 is GTSNPN, CDR2 SVGIG, per germline (reference sequence). The CDR3 length is 16 residues. The CDR3 DNA is TGTGCCTGGAGTTGGGGCGGGGGTTTGGGGGATTCACCCCTCCACTTT. Amino acids: CAWSWGGGLGDSPLHF.

In DNA, the CDR3 is TGTGCCTGGGGGGACGGGGCAGGGAACACCATATATTTT. Protein sequence: CAWGDGAGNTIYF. The rearrangement links TRBV30 to TRBJ1-3, with D possibly matching TRBD1 (5 bases). Trimming took 5 bases from V and 7 from J, leaving 15 bases between them. The CDR3 is 13 residues long. CDR1 is GTSNPN and CDR2 is SVGIG in the germline V gene (reference sequence). Using reference TRBV30 and TRBJ1-3 for the parts outside the CDR3, the full variable domain is SQTIHQWPATLVQPVGSPLSLECTVEGTSNPNLYWYRQAAGRGLQLLFYSVGIGQISSEVPQNLSASRPQDRQFILSSKKLLLSDSGFYLCAWGDGAGNTIYFGEGSWLTVV.

As regards this clone: Different DNA sequences within this sample yield the same CDR3. The rearrangement joins TRBV5-1 to TRBJ2-5, with D tentatively TRBD1 or TRBD2 (5 bases each). Germline V CDR1 and CDR2: SGHRS, YFSETQ. This CDR3 spans 14 amino acids. The V gene lost 5 bases and the J gene lost 0 bases, with 11 bases spanning the gap. CDR3 region: CASSRDGYQETQYF. The CDR3 DNA reads TGCGCCAGCAGTCGGGACGGGTACCAAGAGACCCAGTACTTC. Supplemented by reference TRBV5-1 and TRBJ2-5, the full variable domain reads KAGVTQTPRYLIKTRGQQVTLSCSPISGHRSVSWYQQTPGQGLQFLFEYFSETQRNKGNFPGRFSGRQFSNSRSEMNVSTLELGDSALYLCASSRDGYQETQYFGPGTRLLVL.

V is TRBV30 and J is TRBJ1-3; TRBD1 matches 11 bases. Germline V gives CDR1 GTSNPN, CDR2 SVGIG (reference sequence). The CDR3 has 14 amino acids. The ends lost 2 bases at V and 7 bases at J; junction bases unmatched: 4. The DNA of the CDR3 is TGTGCCTGGAGTCGTCGGGACAGGGGGAACACCATATATTTT. Protein sequence: CAWSRRDRGNTIYF.

This clone was found a few times. The gene calls are TRBV28 and TRBJ1-1, with unresolved D. The CDR3 is made up of 14 amino acids. Deletions cut 1 base from V and 1 base from J, with 7 bases between. Germline CDR1 reads MDHEN; CDR2 reads SYDVKM. The CDR3 DNA is TGTGCCAGCAGTTTATTGTCGAGGAACACTGAAGCTTTCTTT. This translates into CASSLLSRNTEAFF.

The V and J genes are TRBV4-1 and TRBJ2-1; D unclear. Germline V gene sequence: CDR1 MGHRA, CDR2 YSYEKL. Trimming took 0 bases from V and 10 from J, leaving 16 bases between them. This CDR3 has 15 amino acids. The DNA of the CDR3 is TGCGCCAGCAGCCAAGAAATTAGGACGAGACCCGAGCAGTTCTTC. Protein sequence: CASSQEIRTRPEQFF.

The chain carries TRBV18 and TRBJ1-5; D possibly corresponds to TRBD1 (5 bases). The CDR3 runs to 13 residues. V was pared by 3 bases and J by 4 bases, with 7 bases between. Germline loops: CDR1 KGHSH, CDR2 LQKENI. This chain's CDR3 is CASSPEGNQPQHF. DNA for the CDR3: TGTGCCAGCTCACCCGAGGGGAATCAGCCCCAGCATTTT.

The chain employs TRBV10-3 and TRBJ2-5; 9 nucleotides agree with TRBD1. CDR3 length equals 15 residues. The V segment lost 3 bases and the J segment 5 bases; nucleotides outside the gene matches: 7. Germline CDR1 reads ENHRY; CDR2 reads SYGVKD. CDR3 sequence (DNA): TGTGCCATCAGTGACCCAACAGGGGGCCGCGAGACCCAGTACTTC. Residues: CAISDPTGGRETQYF.

This clone was detected a few times. This chain joins TRBV6-5 and TRBJ1-2; TRBD1 is a possible D gene (5 bases). Germline CDR1 reads MNHEY; CDR2 reads SVGAGI. Trimming took off 0 bases at V and 2 bases at J, with 13 bases between the two ends. The CDR3 spans 16 residues. The CDR3 here is CASSYSTLTGNYGYTF. The CDR3 DNA sequence: TGTGCCAGCAGTTACTCCACCTTAACAGGCAACTATGGCTACACCTTC.

This clone has a handful of counts. The chain recombines TRBV6-6 with TRBJ1-4, with 8 bases that match TRBD1. Losses at the gene ends were 4 bases for V and 7 bases for J; bases not matched to a gene: 5. This CDR3 contains 14 residues. Per the germline V gene, CDR1 is MNHNY and CDR2 is SVGAGI (reference sequence). The CDR3 DNA reads TGTGCCAGCAGTTCGACAGGGGTGGGTGAAAAACTGTTTTTT. The encoded protein is CASSSTGVGEKLFF.